These T cell receptor beta chains were read from a single sample in a study of control samples from healthy donors and cancer patients. TCRdb's copy holds only in-frame clones and misses some; the assay was immunoSEQ multiplex PCR. This sample has about 140,000 clones; about 91% occur once, and the top ten carry 3% to 4%. The sample consisted of blood. These receptors came from a man aged 30-40 years in good health. The CDR3 runs from the conserved cysteine through the conserved F or W. A D gene is named only where the DNA matches it firmly. Clone size is stated in some rows and not others, as once, few, many or a class when expanded.

d_call	v_call	j_call	clone_size	cdr3_aa	cdr3_nt
.	TRBV25-1	TRBJ1-1	.	CASRATQGMNTEAFF	TGTGCCAGCAGGGCCACACAGGGTATGAACACTGAAGCTTTCTTT
.	TRBV9	TRBJ2-7	.	CASSVDSYYEQYF	TGTGCCAGCAGCGTAGACAGTTACTACGAGCAGTACTTC
.	TRBV25-1	TRBJ1-2	.	CASSELIGTQGSWGYTF	TGTGCCAGCAGTGAATTAATAGGCACACAGGGTTCGTGGGGCTACACCTTC
.	TRBV10-1	TRBJ2-5	.	CASSADSHQETQYF	TGCGCCAGCAGTGCTGACAGCCACCAAGAGACCCAGTACTTC
TRBD2	TRBV28	TRBJ2-1	.	CASSTPLAGGHNEQFF	TGTGCCAGCAGTACTCCGCTAGCGGGGGGGCACAATGAGCAGTTCTTC
.	TRBV11-2	TRBJ1-6	.	CASSAGRRNSPLHF	TGTGCCAGCAGCGCGGGGAGACGGAATTCACCCCTCCACTTT
.	TRBV5-4	TRBJ1-5	.	CASSFGPGINQPQHF	TGTGCCAGCAGCTTTGGTCCGGGAATCAATCAGCCCCAGCATTTT
.	TRBV7-2	TRBJ1-6	.	CASSLGSGTGNSPLHF	TGTGCCAGCAGCTTAGGGTCCGGGACGGGGAATTCACCCCTCCACTTT
.	TRBV12-3/TRBV12-4	TRBJ1-1	.	CASSFEGSRAFF	TGTGCCAGCAGTTTTGAGGGGAGTAGGGCTTTCTTT
.	TRBV12-2	TRBJ1-3	once	CASRFPTGATSGNTIYF	TGTGCAAGTCGCTTCCCGACAGGCGCTACCTCTGGAAACACCATATATTTT
.	TRBV11-3	TRBJ2-1	.	CASSLDLCRRGPEFF	TGTGCCAGCAGCTTAGATCTGTGCCGGCGGGGGCCAGAGTTCTTC
.	TRBV28	TRBJ1-5	.	CASRFRTDSNQPQHF	TGTGCCAGCAGGTTCCGAACAGACAGCAATCAGCCCCAGCATTTT
.	TRBV23-1	TRBJ1-1	.	CASSPTPEAFF	TGCGCCAGCAGTCCAACGCCGGAAGCTTTCTTT
TRBD1	TRBV24-1	TRBJ1-2	few	CATSDARDRVISGYTF	TGTGCCACCAGTGATGCCCGGGACAGGGTCATCAGTGGCTACACCTTC
TRBD1	TRBV5-6	TRBJ1-2	.	CAILVGRGVNYGYTF	TGTGCCATATTGGTGGGCAGGGGGGTTAACTATGGCTACACCTTC
TRBD1	TRBV11-2	TRBJ2-7	.	CASSSGTGPTYEQYF	TGTGCCAGCAGCTCCGGGACAGGGCCCACCTACGAGCAGTACTTC
TRBD1	TRBV4-1	TRBJ1-2	.	CASSQGDLGTGGYTF	TGCGCCAGCAGCCAAGGGGACCTGGGGACAGGAGGCTACACCTTC
TRBD1	TRBV24-1	TRBJ2-7	.	CATSDLRQGGEQYF	TGTGCCACCAGTGATTTGCGACAGGGGGGCGAGCAGTACTTC
TRBD1	TRBV28	TRBJ1-3	.	CASSPRDSYSGNTIYF	TGTGCCAGCAGTCCGAGGGACAGTTACTCTGGAAACACCATATATTTT
.	TRBV6-5	TRBJ1-1	once	CASSRMGRRNTEAFF	TGTGCCAGCAGTCGTATGGGACGGAGGAACACTGAAGCTTTCTTT
.	TRBV4-1	TRBJ2-7	.	CASSQDLVYEQYF	TGCGCCAGCAGCCAAGATTTGGTTTACGAGCAGTACTTC
.	TRBV14	TRBJ1-2	.	CASSQDRFYGYTF	TGTGCCAGCAGCCAAGATAGGTTCTATGGCTACACCTTC
.	TRBV10-2	TRBJ1-2	.	CASSVGGGYTF	TGCGCCAGCAGTGTGGGAGGGGGCTACACCTTC
.	TRBV6-6	TRBJ1-2	.	CASRARGAANYGYTF	TGTGCCAGCAGAGCCAGAGGGGCGGCTAACTATGGCTACACCTTC
.	TRBV7-6	TRBJ2-7	.	CASSLSDDSTYEQYF	TGTGCCAGCAGCTTATCGGATGACAGCACCTACGAGCAGTACTTC
.	TRBV6-1	TRBJ2-7	.	CASSEAPYEQYF	TGTGCCAGCAGTGAAGCGCCTTACGAGCAGTACTTC
TRBD2	TRBV5-1	TRBJ2-1	.	CASSPRWGGGYNEQFF	TGCGCCAGCAGCCCCCGGTGGGGCGGGGGTTACAATGAGCAGTTCTTC
TRBD1	TRBV15	TRBJ1-2	.	CATSRDRGEGYTF	TGTGCCACCAGCAGAGACAGGGGGGAAGGCTACACCTTC